One and the same sample provided the 12 T cell receptor beta chains below, sequenced in a study of neurological immune-mediated disorders. Via MiXCR, TCRdb re-called the 5' RACE reads, giving one row per CDR3 protein. The sample holds 30,000 to 35,000 distinct CDR3 sequences, around a quarter seen once. Sequencing input: CD4+ T cells from blood. Receptor source: a man between 50 and 59 years old with HTLV-1-associated myelopathy (HAM/TSP).

This sequence joins TRBV12-3 or TRBV12-4 and TRBJ2-2; a possible D gene is TRBD1 (6 bases). The CDR3 length is 12 residues. CDR3 sequence reads: CGTQGNTGELFF. The CDR3 DNA reads as TGTGGTACACAGGGGAACACCGGGGAGCTGTTTTTT.

In its sample, this clonotype was seen many times. The gene calls are TRBV12-3 or TRBV12-4 and TRBJ1-1, with 7 bases identical to TRBD1. The junction had 8 bases not matched to a gene; V was cut back by 6 bases and J by 4 bases. This CDR3 contains 14 residues. The CDR3 DNA is TGTGCCAGCAGCATTGACAGGGCACTCACTGAAGCTTTCTTT. Its translation: CASSIDRALTEAFF.

Ten or more counts support this clonotype. This chain joins TRBV3-1 and TRBJ2-3; TRBD2 aligns across 11 bases. J was trimmed by 2 bases and V by 1 base; bases with no gene match: 8. Germline CDR1 LGHDT, CDR2 YNNKEL (reference sequence). The CDR3 loop spans 18 amino acids. The CDR3 sequence is CASSQVYTSGGLTDTQYF. DNA of the CDR3: TGTGCCAGCAGCCAAGTGTATACTAGCGGGGGTCTCACAGATACGCAGTATTTT.

This clonotype was seen repeatedly, ten times or more. This chain joins TRBV19 and TRBJ1-2; 8 nucleotides align to TRBD1. Germline loops: CDR1 LNHDA, CDR2 SQIVND (reference sequence). Trimming at V came to 1 base and at J to 9 bases, leaving 4 bases not matched to a gene. This CDR3 region has 13 residues. Here the CDR3 DNA reads TGTGCCAGTAGTATAGCAGGGGGCGGGAGCTACACCTTC. This sequence encodes CASSIAGGGSYTF.

V and J are TRBV3-1 and TRBJ2-1; TRBD1 might be the D (5 bases). The ends were cut back, 4 bases at V and 4 bases at J, with 14 bases in the middle. The CDR3 is 15 amino acids. Germline-derived CDR1 and CDR2 are LGHDT and YNNKEL (reference sequence). CDR3 in amino acids: CASSRDGALYNEQFF. The CDR3 nucleotides read TGTGCCAGCAGCCGTGATGGGGCTTTATACAATGAGCAGTTCTTC.

This clonotype was picked up many times. The chain uses TRBV20-1 and TRBJ2-3; TRBD2 matches at 8 bases. The J segment lost 6 bases and the V segment lost 0 bases, leaving 8 bases of the junction unmatched. From germline, CDR1 is DFQATT and CDR2 SNEGSKA (reference sequence). The CDR3 has 15 amino acids. CDR3 in amino acids: CSARDRGGPVDTQYF. CDR3 sequence (DNA): TGCAGTGCTAGAGATCGGGGGGGGCCCGTGGATACGCAGTATTTT.

The gene calls are TRBV15 and TRBJ2-7; D perhaps matches TRBD1 (7 bases). Trimming removed 1 base from V and 2 bases from J, with 12 bases in between. CDR3 length equals 15 residues. Germline loops: CDR1 LNHNV, CDR2 YYDKDF (reference sequence). The CDR3 here is CATSRVEGQTYEQYF. DNA for the CDR3: TGTGCCACCAGCAGAGTGGAGGGACAGACCTACGAGCAGTACTTC.

V usage is TRBV5-1 and J usage is TRBJ2-2, with TRBD1 matching 7 bases. Germline trimming cut 0 bases from V and 9 bases from J; bases unmatched to any gene: 8. Per germline, CDR1 SGHRS and CDR2 YFSETQ. The CDR3 loop spans 15 amino acids. CDR3 residues: CASSLADRDVRELFF. CDR3 nucleotides: TGCGCCAGCAGCTTGGCCGACAGGGACGTGAGGGAGCTGTTTTTT.

This clonotype appeared many times. This rearrangement joins TRBV14 to TRBJ2-7; D may be TRBD1 or TRBD2 (5 bases each). Per the germline V gene, CDR1 is SGHDN and CDR2 is FVKESK. The V end was cut by 6 bases, the J end by 4 bases, with 16 bases between. The CDR3 has 14 amino acids. The CDR3 region is CASSSGTVTYEQYF. In DNA, the CDR3 is TGTGCCAGCAGTTCCGGGACCGTAACATACGAGCAGTACTTC.

A note on this clonotype: Sequence at one end of the junction differs from germline and may be a read error. The gene calls are TRBV27 and TRBJ2-3, with D possibly matching TRBD1 (5 bases). The germline V gene encodes CDR1 MNHEY and CDR2 SMNVEV (reference sequence). This CDR3 is built from 12 residues. The CDR3 region is CASKGITDTQYF. Here the CDR3 DNA reads TGTGCTAGCAAGGGGATCACAGATACGCAGTATTTT.

This clonotype was counted ten times or more. The chain joins TRBV27 to TRBJ1-5; 8 nucleotides match TRBD1. Germline loops: CDR1 MNHEY, CDR2 SMNVEV (reference sequence). Trimming cost V 6 bases and J 2 bases; bases outside gene matches: 6. This CDR3 region has 15 residues. The CDR3, as DNA: TGTGCCAGCAGGGCTGGACAGGGACGCAATCAGCCCCAGCATTTT. Residues: CASRAGQGRNQPQHF.

The rearrangement joins TRBV7-9 to TRBJ1-1, with D hard to call. Trimming took 1 base from V and 0 from J, leaving 6 bases between them. In germline, CDR1 is SEHNR, CDR2 FQNEAQ (reference sequence). CDR3 length: 14 residues. The CDR3 spells CASSLGTMNTEAFF. For the CDR3, the DNA is TGTGCCAGCAGCTTAGGGACGATGAACACTGAAGCTTTCTTT.